The 9 T cell receptor beta chains below all came from one sample that was sequenced in a study of a mutant IDH1 vaccine in newly diagnosed glioma. Time point noted: baseline, week 1 (first vaccination visit). Documented treatment: pre-vaccination baseline after standard-of-care therapy. The repertoire was sequenced with immunoSEQ multiplex PCR; TCRdb's copy has only in-frame clones and lacks some. The repertoire holds 90,000 to 95,000 clones, with 83% as singletons. The sample was PBMCs, taken from a glioma patient treated with radiotherapy, temozolomide or both. Receptors originate from a woman in her forties or fifties with glioma.

V and J are TRBV18 and TRBJ1-5, with D perhaps TRBD1 (6 bases). Trimming stripped 5 bases from V and 5 bases from J, with 10 bases between. Germline CDR1 is KGHSH and CDR2 is LQKENI. The CDR3 contains 13 residues. CDR3 coding DNA: TGTGCCAGCTCATCGGACAGAGATCAGCCCCAGCATTTT. Residues: CASSSDRDQPQHF.

V gene TRBV14 combines with J gene TRBJ2-7; D is perhaps TRBD2 (5 bases). Germline values: CDR1 SGHDN, CDR2 FVKESK. V lost 8 bases, J lost 7 bases, and 15 bases lay in between. The CDR3 is made up of 12 amino acids. This CDR3 is CASSDGRGEQYF. The DNA of the CDR3 is TGTGCCAGCTCAGATGGTCGCGGGGAGCAGTACTTC.

The chain links TRBV2 to TRBJ1-1, with TRBD1 as a possible D gene (6 bases). Trimming stripped 5 bases from V and 1 base from J, with 8 bases between. Germline loops: CDR1 SNHLY, CDR2 FYNNEI. CDR3 length: 13 amino acids. The CDR3 DNA follows: TGTGCCAGCAGTCGGACAGAGAACACTGAAGCTTTCTTT. Translation gives CASSRTENTEAFF. Together with reference TRBV2 and TRBJ1-1, the CDR3 gives the full variable domain: EPEVTQTPSHQVTQMGQEVILRCVPISNHLYFYWYRQILGQKVEFLVSFYNNEISEKSEIFDDQFSVERPDGSNFTLKIRSTKLEDSAMYFCASSRTENTEAFFGQGTRLTVV.

The rearrangement uses TRBV20-1 and TRBJ2-3; no clear D. The V gene lost 3 bases and the J gene lost 6 bases, with 4 bases spanning the gap. The CDR3 extends over 10 amino acids. Germline CDR1 and CDR2: DFQATT and SNEGSKA (reference sequence). The CDR3 sequence is CSASLDTQYF. The CDR3 DNA reads TGCAGTGCTAGCTTGGATACGCAGTATTTT.

The CDR3 sequence is CASSPLDFTDTQYF. The DNA for the CDR3 is TGCGCCAGCAGTCCTCTGGACTTCACAGATACGCAGTATTTT. The chain has TRBV10-1 and TRBJ2-3; D is possibly TRBD2 (5 bases). Trimming removed 5 bases at V and 2 bases at J, with 11 bases between. The CDR3 consists of 14 residues. Germline V lookup: CDR1 WNHNN, CDR2 SYGVQD (reference sequence).

This chain links TRBV11-3 with TRBJ2-7; no clear D gene. Trimming took 1 base from V and 5 from J, leaving 12 bases between them. Germline V gene lookup returns CDR1 SGHNT and CDR2 YENEEA. The CDR3 loop spans 14 amino acids. The CDR3 region has the DNA TGTGCCAGCAGCTTAGGCGTCTCCAGAAACGAGCAGTACTTC. Protein sequence: CASSLGVSRNEQYF.

The V and J genes are TRBV19 and TRBJ2-7; TRBD2 matches at 8 bases. The CDR3 is made up of 15 amino acids. CDR1 is LNHDA, CDR2 SQIVND, per germline (reference sequence). V lost 6 bases to trimming and J lost 0 bases; unmatched junction nucleotides: 7. This chain's CDR3 is CASSNPGGSSYEQYF. CDR3 coding DNA: TGTGCCAGTAGCAATCCGGGGGGGAGCTCCTACGAGCAGTACTTC.

The rearrangement links TRBV5-1 to TRBJ2-5; the match to TRBD1 covers 9 bases. In germline, CDR1 is SGHRS, CDR2 YFSETQ. The V segment lost 2 bases and the J segment 2 bases; nucleotides outside the gene matches: 7. The CDR3 consists of 16 residues. The CDR3 here is CASSLRPDRGQETQYF. In DNA, the CDR3 is TGCGCCAGCAGCTTAAGACCCGACAGGGGGCAAGAGACCCAGTACTTC. The complete variable domain, with remaining parts taken from reference TRBV5-1 and TRBJ2-5, reads KAGVTQTPRYLIKTRGQQVTLSCSPISGHRSVSWYQQTPGQGLQFLFEYFSETQRNKGNFPGRFSGRQFSNSRSEMNVSTLELGDSALYLCASSLRPDRGQETQYFGPGTRLLVL.

The rearrangement uses TRBV7-2 and TRBJ1-5, with no clear D. The CDR3 spans 16 residues. V was trimmed by 1 base and J by 5 bases, leaving 15 bases between them. Germline values: CDR1 SGHTA, CDR2 FQGNSA. The CDR3, as DNA: TGTGCCAGCAGCTTAGACCTTTGGGCTAAACATCAGCCCCAGCATTTT. It specifies CASSLDLWAKHQPQHF.